Listed below are T cell receptor beta chains from one sample, sequenced in a study of vaccination effects on CD4 cells after COVID-19. The antigens these receptors bind are not known. Repertoires were generated with immunoSEQ multiplex PCR, while TCRdb's copy carries only in-frame clones and drops some. The repertoire holds tens of thousands of clones, with roughly 76% as singletons. The sample here was CD4+ T cells from PBMCs cultured with SARS-CoV-2 spike peptides, taken after COVID-19 vaccination. The origin of the receptors is a human donor who received a COVID-19 vaccine. Some clones in this sample may be carry-over from other donors' samples. The CDR3 runs from the conserved cysteine through the conserved F or W. The order of the fields is V gene, J gene, D gene, clone size, CDR3 protein, CDR3 DNA. The D gene is left open where the match is weak. Where a row states a size, it is once, few, many or the class of an expanded clone; other rows omit it.

>TRBV5-1|TRBJ1-5|TRBD1|once
CASSSTGGLDQPQHF
TGCGCCAGCAGCTCAACAGGGGGCCTTGATCAGCCCCAGCATTTT
>TRBV6-4|TRBJ1-1|.|.
CASSASMANTEAFF
TGTGCCAGCAGTGCATCCATGGCGAACACTGAAGCTTTCTTT
>TRBV5-1|TRBJ2-5|.|.
CASSGWGAEETQYF
TGCGCCAGCAGCGGATGGGGGGCCGAAGAGACCCAGTACTTC
>TRBV5-1|TRBJ1-4|.|.
CASSLSSANEKLFF
TGCGCCAGCAGCTTGTCTTCGGCTAATGAAAAACTGTTTTTT
>TRBV24-1|TRBJ2-1|.|.
CATSDPSDSGDEQFF
TGTGCCACCAGTGACCCATCGGACAGTGGGGATGAGCAGTTCTTC
>TRBV19|TRBJ2-5|.|.
CASSLLGRRSEQETQYF
TGTGCCAGTAGCCTATTGGGTCGCAGGTCCGAACAAGAGACCCAGTACTTC
>TRBV19|TRBJ1-5|.|.
CASSAPSGGPGHQPQHF
TGTGCCAGTAGTGCGCCCTCGGGGGGGCCGGGCCATCAGCCCCAGCATTTT
>TRBV5-4|TRBJ2-4|.|.
CASSSLGKNIQYF
TGTGCCAGCAGCTCGTTAGGCAAAAACATTCAGTACTTC
>TRBV6-6|TRBJ2-3|.|.
CASSYTRAGATDTQYF
TGTGCCAGCAGTTACACCCGGGCGGGGGCTACAGATACGCAGTATTTT
>TRBV24-1|TRBJ2-3|.|.
CATSDRGTVTREVRTDTQYF
TGTGCCACCAGTGACCGGGGGACCGTCACTCGAGAGGTGCGCACAGATACGCAGTATTTT
>TRBV7-3|TRBJ2-2|.|.
CASSLNWDSPRDGELFF
TGTGCCAGCAGCCTAAATTGGGACTCCCCTCGCGACGGGGAGCTGTTTTTT
>TRBV28|TRBJ1-1|.|.
CASSLWSEAFF
TGTGCCAGCAGTTTATGGAGTGAAGCTTTCTTT
>TRBV28|TRBJ1-2|.|once
CASMGGVGYGYTF
TGTGCCAGCATGGGCGGGGTTGGCTATGGCTACACCTTC
>TRBV30|TRBJ2-1|.|few
CAWSPVGKSSYNEQFF
TGTGCCTGGAGCCCCGTCGGGAAGAGCTCCTACAATGAGCAGTTCTTC
>TRBV7-9|TRBJ1-1|.|.
CASSLQGSNTEAFF
TGTGCCAGCAGCTTACAGGGATCGAACACTGAAGCTTTCTTT
>TRBV5-6|TRBJ2-5|.|once
CASSLGGGQETQYF
TGTGCCAGCAGCTTGGGGGGCGGTCAAGAGACCCAGTACTTC
>TRBV28|TRBJ2-5|.|.
CASSLRLREETQYF
TGTGCCAGCAGTTTGCGACTAAGAGAAGAGACCCAGTACTTC
>TRBV7-2|TRBJ1-1|.|.
CASSLEPLGTEAFF
TGTGCCAGCAGCTTAGAACCCCTAGGGACTGAAGCTTTCTTT
>TRBV12-3/TRBV12-4|TRBJ1-5|.|few
CASSFSLGSKHF
TGTGCCAGCAGTTTTTCCCTAGGCAGCAAGCATTTT
>TRBV10-3|TRBJ1-4|TRBD1|once
CAISESDVGQGREKLFF
TGTGCCATCAGTGAGTCGGACGTGGGACAGGGGCGGGAAAAACTGTTTTTT
>TRBV19|TRBJ1-3|.|.
CASSTSRGPGNTIYF
TGTGCCAGTAGTACCTCGCGGGGTCCTGGAAACACCATATATTTT
>TRBV14|TRBJ2-2|.|few
CASSPYAGFDTGELFF
TGTGCCAGCAGCCCCTACGCGGGGTTTGACACCGGGGAGCTGTTTTTT
>TRBV7-2|TRBJ2-1|.|once
CASSYLRGSQFF
TGTGCCAGCAGCTATCTTCGGGGGTCCCAGTTCTTC
>TRBV5-8|TRBJ2-1|.|.
CASSFGRSSYNEQFF
TGTGCCAGCAGCTTCGGCCGTAGCTCCTACAATGAGCAGTTCTTC
>TRBV21-1|TRBJ1-2|.|.
CASSKGGVPYGYTF
TGTGCCAGCAGCAAAGGGGGGGTCCCTTATGGCTACACCTTC
>TRBV29-1|TRBJ2-3|.|medium-sized
CSAVLRGSTDTQYF
TGCAGCGCAGTGTTACGGGGGAGCACAGATACGCAGTATTTT
>TRBV6-5|TRBJ1-2|TRBD1|few
CASNGRGDRGDGYTF
TGTGCCAGCAACGGAAGGGGGGACAGGGGAGATGGCTACACCTTC
>TRBV9|TRBJ1-1|TRBD1|.
CASSVGQGSRTEAFF
TGTGCCAGCAGCGTAGGACAGGGGAGTCGGACTGAAGCTTTCTTT
>TRBV3-1/TRBV3-2|TRBJ1-2|.|.
CASSPQGISSYGYTF
TGTGCCAGCAGCCCCCAGGGGATTTCGTCCTATGGCTACACCTTC
>TRBV28|TRBJ1-5|TRBD1|.
CASAGGVSNQPQHF
TGTGCCAGCGCAGGGGGAGTAAGTAATCAGCCCCAGCATTTT
>TRBV15|TRBJ1-2|.|.
CATSSPGPGNF
TGTGCCACCAGCAGCCCGGGACCAGGAAACTTC
>TRBV27|TRBJ1-5|.|.
CASSFLGPNQPQHF
TGTGCCAGCAGTTTTTTAGGGCCCAATCAGCCCCAGCATTTT
>TRBV5-8|TRBJ2-3|TRBD1|.
CASSLAKGASTDTQYF
TGTGCCAGCAGCTTGGCCAAGGGGGCGAGCACAGATACGCAGTATTTT
>TRBV19|TRBJ2-3|TRBD2|.
CASSSQRGSTDTQYF
TGTGCCAGTAGTAGCCAGCGGGGGAGCACAGATACGCAGTATTTT
>TRBV4-3|TRBJ1-2|.|.
CASSQAQGGDGYTF
TGCGCCAGCAGCCAAGCGCAAGGTGGAGATGGCTACACCTTC
>TRBV5-6|TRBJ2-4|TRBD1|once
CASNGQGRGNIQYF
TGTGCCAGCAACGGACAGGGGAGGGGAAACATTCAGTACTTC
>TRBV5-1|TRBJ2-5|TRBD2|.
CASSQTSGGQETQYF
TGCGCCAGCAGCCAGACTAGCGGGGGGCAAGAGACCCAGTACTTC
>TRBV7-3|TRBJ2-5|TRBD2|.
CASSEGLAGGGATQYF
TGTGCCAGCAGCGAGGGACTAGCGGGGGGAGGGGCGACCCAGTACTTC
>TRBV7-2|TRBJ2-3|.|.
CASSLLGGGTDTQYF
TGTGCCAGCAGCTTACTCGGCGGGGGCACAGATACGCAGTATTTT
>TRBV6-2/TRBV6-3|TRBJ2-1|.|.
CASSYYSEQFF
TGTGCCAGCAGTTACTATAGTGAGCAGTTCTTC
>TRBV19|TRBJ1-6|.|.
CASSPRQAGSPLHF
TGTGCCAGTAGTCCACGACAGGCCGGTTCACCCCTCCACTTT
>TRBV7-2|TRBJ1-4|TRBD1|.
CASSLLGQGAGEKLFF
TGTGCCAGCAGCCTATTGGGACAGGGGGCAGGAGAAAAACTGTTTTTT
>TRBV19|TRBJ2-4|.|.
CASSRTEPKNIQYF
TGTGCCAGTAGTAGGACCGAGCCCAAAAACATTCAGTACTTC
>TRBV11-2|TRBJ2-5|TRBD2|.
CASSQAVAGGRETQYF
TGTGCCAGCAGCCAAGCGGTAGCGGGGGGGCGTGAGACCCAGTACTTC
>TRBV9|TRBJ1-1|.|.
CASSAEPQENTEAFF
TGTGCCAGCAGCGCCGAACCCCAGGAGAACACTGAAGCTTTCTTT
>TRBV10-2|TRBJ1-6|.|.
CASSESGVRSNSPLHF
TGCGCCAGCAGTGAGTCCGGGGTTAGGTCTAATTCACCCCTCCACTTT
>TRBV6-5|TRBJ2-2|.|.
CASSYKGTTGELFF
TGTGCCAGCAGTTATAAGGGGACGACCGGGGAGCTGTTTTTT
>TRBV11-2|TRBJ2-3|.|.
CASSFNLRTDTQYF
TGTGCCAGCAGCTTTAATCTCCGCACAGATACGCAGTATTTT
>TRBV5-6|TRBJ1-5|TRBD1|.
CASSRWTGDPGNQPQHF
TGTGCCAGCAGCAGATGGACAGGGGATCCGGGCAATCAGCCCCAGCATTTT
>TRBV6-6|TRBJ2-1|TRBD1|once
CASSSAQGNEQFF
TGTGCCAGCAGCTCCGCACAGGGGAATGAGCAGTTCTTC
>TRBV6-2/TRBV6-3|TRBJ2-1|TRBD1|.
CASSYPQDRGLDNEQFF
TGTGCCAGCAGTTACCCCCAAGACAGGGGGCTGGACAATGAGCAGTTCTTC
>TRBV7-9|TRBJ1-4|.|.
CASSSHGEKLFF
TGTGCCAGCAGCTCGCATGGGGAAAAACTGTTTTTT
>TRBV30|TRBJ1-6|TRBD1|.
CAWSAGRDRGNSPLHF
TGTGCCTGGAGCGCAGGTCGGGACAGGGGTAATTCACCCCTCCACTTT
>TRBV2|TRBJ1-1|.|.
CASSERPLWTEAFF
TGTGCCAGCAGTGAAAGGCCCCTTTGGACTGAAGCTTTCTTT
>TRBV11-1|TRBJ1-4|TRBD1|.
CASSFSGQGREKLFF
TGTGCCAGCAGCTTCTCGGGACAGGGCCGTGAAAAACTGTTTTTT